This T cell receptor (beta chain) appears in the sequencing data of a study of response to subunit inactivated influenza vaccine. General study results and limits: The authors offered the suggestion that each seasonal influenza vaccination recruits few new T cells.

This clonotype was observed a handful of times. As yet, its antigen is unknown. The CDR3 sequence is 12 residues long. The J segment lost 6 bases and the V segment lost 2 bases, leaving 2 bases of the junction unmatched. Germline V lookup: CDR1 DFQATT, CDR2 SNEGSKA (reference sequence). TCRdb analysed the RT-PCR reads with MiXCR anew, one entry per CDR3 protein. In the table there are about 520,000 distinct CDR3 sequences, over 9.5% of which are singletons. The receptor was isolated from a man between 50 and 59 years old who received an inactivated influenza vaccine. The sample here was PBMCs from blood, taken 45 days after vaccination. The chain employs TRBV20-1 and TRBJ2-7; TRBD1 matches 9 bases. The DNA for the CDR3 is TGCAGTGCTAGACAGACAGGGGGCGAGCAGTACTTC. Protein sequence: CSARQTGGEQYF.